This entry lists 21 T cell receptor beta chains sequenced from one sample in a study of blood T cell repertoires in COVID-19. The table came from immunoSEQ multiplex PCR; TCRdb's copy has only in-frame clones and leaves some out. The sample has about 360,000 clones; 75% to 90% are singletons. The material sequenced was peripheral blood. The receptor set was obtained from a woman aged 55-69 years with COVID-19, enrolled during active disease.

J is TRBJ1-5 and V is TRBV6-1; 9 positions agree with TRBD1. V was pared by 4 bases and J by 4 bases, with 11 bases of the junction left unmatched. The CDR3 consists of 17 residues. In germline, CDR1 is MNHNS, CDR2 SASEGT. Here the CDR3 reads CASSVRDRAFGNQPQHF. The CDR3 DNA sequence: TGTGCCAGCAGTGTCCGGGACAGGGCATTTGGGAATCAGCCCCAGCATTTT.

In this sample, this clone turned up once. The chain couples TRBV20-1 to TRBJ1-4; 7 bases agree with TRBD1. This CDR3 comprises 13 residues. The ends lost 3 bases at V and 9 bases at J; junction bases unmatched: 7. Germline loops: CDR1 DFQATT, CDR2 SNEGSKA (reference sequence). The CDR3 bases are TGCAGTGCTAGTGAACAGGGGACCAAAAAACTGTTTTTT. As protein: CSASEQGTKKLFF.

This rearrangement joins TRBV7-2 to TRBJ2-2; 8 bases match TRBD2. CDR1 and CDR2 (germline): SGHTA, FQGNSA. This CDR3 spans 15 amino acids. The ends lost 5 bases at V and 5 bases at J; junction bases unmatched: 7. CDR3 bases: TGTGCCAGCAGCCCCGGGGGGGCGATTACCGGGGAGCTGTTTTTT. The encoded protein is CASSPGGAITGELFF.

The CDR3 sequence: CASSRDRVGNTEAFF. The CDR3, as DNA: TGTGCCAGCAGTCGGGACAGGGTAGGGAACACTGAAGCTTTCTTT. This chain uses TRBV6-2 or TRBV6-3 with TRBJ1-1, with 9 bases matching TRBD1. The CDR3 spans 15 residues. J was trimmed by 1 base and V by 5 bases; bases with no gene match: 5. In germline, CDR1 is MNHEY, CDR2 SVGEGT.

The chain is built from TRBV9 and TRBJ2-2; possibly TRBD2 for D (6 bases). This CDR3 is built from 16 residues. Germline loops: CDR1 SGDLS, CDR2 YYNGEE. The V end lost 3 bases, the J end lost 0 bases, and 12 bases lay between the germline ends. In DNA, the CDR3 is TGTGCCAGCAGCGGACTAGTTAGTACGAACACCGGGGAGCTGTTTTTT. Protein: CASSGLVSTNTGELFF.

V usage is TRBV18 and J usage is TRBJ2-3; 8 bases match TRBD2. The CDR3 runs to 18 residues. Germline CDR1 and CDR2: KGHSH and LQKENI. Losses at the gene ends were 3 bases for V and 0 bases for J; bases not matched to a gene: 11. The CDR3 DNA reads TGTGCCAGCTCACCCCGCGACGGGGGGGCCCTTAGCACAGATACGCAGTATTTT. Translated: CASSPRDGGALSTDTQYF. The variable domain in full, completed from reference TRBV18 and TRBJ2-3, reads NAGVMQNPRHLVRRRGQEARLRCSPMKGHSHVYWYRQLPEEGLKFMVYLQKENIIDESGMPKERFSAEFPKEGPSILRIQQVVRGDSAAYFCASSPRDGGALSTDTQYFGPGTRLTVL.

V usage is TRBV6-2 or TRBV6-3 and J usage is TRBJ2-5; D is perhaps TRBD2 (6 bases). V was pared by 6 bases and J by 1 base, with 18 bases between. CDR1 and CDR2 (germline): MNHEY, SVGEGT. This CDR3 contains 16 residues. CDR3 in DNA: TGTGCCAGCAGCCTTGGTCCGGGACTCCTCCAAGAGACCCAGTACTTC. Residues: CASSLGPGLLQETQYF.

This chain uses TRBV6-5 with TRBJ2-7, with TRBD1 matching 12 bases. Germline V CDR1 and CDR2: MNHEY, SVGAGI. This CDR3 is built from 16 residues. V lost 0 bases to trimming and J lost 5 bases; unmatched junction nucleotides: 5. The CDR3 nucleotides read TGTGCCAGCAGTTACTCGATGGGGACAGGGGGCAACGAGCAGTACTTC. Amino acids: CASSYSMGTGGNEQYF.

The chain couples TRBV7-9 to TRBJ1-1, with a weak D call TRBD1 (5 bases). Germline assignment: CDR1 SEHNR and CDR2 FQNEAQ (reference sequence). The CDR3 sequence is 13 residues long. V was clipped by 3 bases and J by 4 bases, with 9 bases between them. The CDR3 sequence: CASSLTVRTEAFF. Here the CDR3 DNA reads TGTGCCAGCAGCTTGACAGTACGCACTGAAGCTTTCTTT.

The V gene is TRBV5-1, the J gene TRBJ1-3; unclear D gene. This CDR3 has 13 residues. The V and J ends lost 2 bases and 3 bases respectively, with 6 bases between them. Germline-derived CDR1 and CDR2 are SGHRS and YFSETQ. This CDR3 reads CASSFTGGNTIYF. CDR3 nucleotides: TGCGCCAGCAGCTTCACTGGTGGAAACACCATATATTTT.

The genes are TRBV13 and TRBJ1-2, with 7 bases matching TRBD1. CDR1 and CDR2 (germline): PRHDT, FYEKMQ (reference sequence). After removal of 5 bases from V and 8 bases from J, the junction contained 5 bases not matched to a gene. This CDR3 has 12 residues. The CDR3 spells CASSRGRIGYTF. Written as DNA, the CDR3 is TGTGCCAGCAGCAGGGGGCGCATAGGCTACACCTTC.

V is TRBV27 and J is TRBJ1-6; the D gene is possibly TRBD1 (5 bases). Germline V lookup: CDR1 MNHEY, CDR2 SMNVEV (reference sequence). Deletions cut 5 bases from V and 10 bases from J, with 15 bases between. This CDR3 is built from 14 residues. The CDR3: CASSTPGLPSPLHF. The CDR3 DNA reads as TGTGCCAGCAGTACTCCGGGACTCCCGTCACCCCTCCACTTT.

The chain links TRBV19 to TRBJ1-2, with 10 bases that match TRBD1. The length of the CDR3 is 15 residues. Per germline, CDR1 LNHDA and CDR2 SQIVND (reference sequence). V lost 6 bases to trimming and J lost 6 bases; unmatched junction nucleotides: 10. The chain's CDR3 is CASSRTGTGDDGYTF. The CDR3, as DNA: TGTGCCAGTAGCAGAACCGGGACAGGGGACGATGGCTACACCTTC. Complete variable domain (other parts from reference TRBV19 and TRBJ1-2): DGGITQSPKYLFRKEGQNVTLSCEQNLNHDAMYWYRQDPGQGLRLIYYSQIVNDFQKGDIAEGYSVSREKKESFPLTVTSAQKNPTAFYLCASSRTGTGDDGYTFGSGTRLTVV.

The J gene is TRBJ2-5, the V gene TRBV20-1; no clear D gene. This CDR3 is built from 11 residues. V dropped 7 bases and J dropped 3 bases, with 9 bases sitting between them. Germline-derived CDR1 and CDR2 are DFQATT and SNEGSKA (reference sequence). The CDR3 coding sequence is TGCAGTGGTTACAGAGAAGAGACCCAGTACTTC. This codes for CSGYREETQYF.

The chain has TRBV27 and TRBJ2-7, with 7 positions matching TRBD2. With V trimmed by 4 bases and J by 6 bases, 6 bases remained unmatched. Germline loops: CDR1 MNHEY, CDR2 SMNVEV (reference sequence). This CDR3 spans 13 amino acids. CDR3 in amino acids: CASSSAGVSEQYF. CDR3 DNA: TGTGCCAGCAGTTCCGCGGGGGTGAGCGAGCAGTACTTC.

The chain links TRBV18 to TRBJ1-1; D gene ambiguous. CDR1 is KGHSH and CDR2 is LQKENI in the germline V gene. Trimming shortened V by 5 bases and J by 0 bases, and 13 bases separated the two germline ends. The CDR3 has 15 residues. Here the CDR3 DNA reads TGTGCCAGCTCAGTGTCAGCTAGTATGAACACTGAAGCTTTCTTT. As protein: CASSVSASMNTEAFF. Supplemented by reference TRBV18 and TRBJ1-1, the full variable domain reads NAGVMQNPRHLVRRRGQEARLRCSPMKGHSHVYWYRQLPEEGLKFMVYLQKENIIDESGMPKERFSAEFPKEGPSILRIQQVVRGDSAAYFCASSVSASMNTEAFFGQGTRLTVV.

The chain carries TRBV5-4 and TRBJ2-7, with 9 bases fitting TRBD2. The CDR3 has 15 residues. Germline lookup yields CDR1 SGHNT and CDR2 YYREEE (reference sequence). V was clipped by 4 bases and J by 2 bases; unmatched bases: 7. The CDR3 nucleotides read TGTGCCAGCAGCACGCGGGGGGGAATCACCTACGAGCAGTACTTC. The encoded protein is CASSTRGGITYEQYF.

The chain has TRBV7-9 and TRBJ2-2; D is possibly TRBD2 (6 bases). Trimming pared 7 bases from V and 1 base from J, leaving 13 bases between. This CDR3 contains 15 residues. Germline values: CDR1 SEHNR, CDR2 FQNEAQ (reference sequence). The CDR3 DNA reads as TGTGCCAGCATCCGTGGGGGGAGGAACACCGGGGAGCTGTTTTTT. This translates into CASIRGGRNTGELFF.

The chain recombines TRBV18 with TRBJ2-3; TRBD2 agrees at 7 bases. V trimming: 0 bases; J trimming: 4 bases; junction bases outside the gene matches: 16. This CDR3 contains 19 residues. CDR1 is KGHSH, CDR2 LQKENI, per germline. Written as DNA, the CDR3 is TGTGCCAGCTCACCACCGATGGCCGGCCGCGGGGGATGGGCAGATACGCAGTATTTT. Its protein is CASSPPMAGRGGWADTQYF.

This clone has a handful of counts. The chain joins TRBV19 to TRBJ1-5, with TRBD1 matching over 7 bases. The V gene end was trimmed by 3 bases and the J gene end by 8 bases; junction bases not matched to a gene: 10. The CDR3 length is 15 residues. In germline, CDR1 is LNHDA, CDR2 SQIVND (reference sequence). This CDR3 is CASSIIDRDIKPQHF. As DNA, the CDR3 is TGTGCCAGTAGTATTATCGACAGGGATATCAAGCCCCAGCATTTT.

The V and J genes are TRBV9 and TRBJ1-1; TRBD1 matches 9 bases. Trimming removed 0 bases from V and 7 bases from J; junction bases left unmatched: 4. The length of the CDR3 is 14 residues. Germline V gene data show CDR1 as SGDLS and CDR2 as YYNGEE. The CDR3 DNA reads as TGTGCCAGCAGCGTAGTGGGGACAGGGTATGAAGCTTTCTTT. It yields the protein CASSVVGTGYEAFF.